This T cell receptor (beta chain) comes out of a study of control samples from healthy donors and cancer patients. Germline CDR1 reads SGDLS; CDR2 reads YYNGEE. V dropped 1 base and J dropped 4; count of bases not matched to a gene: 5. There are 16 residues in the CDR3. Libraries were prepared by immunoSEQ multiplex PCR; TCRdb keeps only in-frame clonotypes and omits some of them. Of about 38,000 clones listed, around 83% are singletons. Sequenced material: PBMCs. The chain links TRBV9 to TRBJ1-2, with 12 bases matching TRBD1. This sequence originates from a woman aged 55-75 years with lung cancer. The CDR3 sequence: CASSVTWGQGAYGYTF. The DNA for the CDR3 is TGTGCCAGCAGCGTAACCTGGGGACAGGGGGCCTATGGCTACACCTTC.